These 21 T cell receptor beta chains were sequenced from one sample in a study of OX40 agonist ivuxolimab in advanced cancers. Sequenced by immunoSEQ multiplex PCR; TCRdb stores in-frame clones only, minus some. The table lists approximately 53,000 clones, approximately 92% of them singletons. The sequencing here drew on CD4+ or CD8+ T cells sorted from blood, taken in a trial of the OX40 agonist ivuxolimab. These receptors were obtained from an adult with an advanced solid tumor such as melanoma, head and neck, liver or kidney cancer.

J is TRBJ2-1 and V is TRBV19, with 10 bases identical to TRBD2. Germline V CDR1 and CDR2: LNHDA, SQIVND (reference sequence). The CDR3 totals 19 residues. J lost 8 bases, V lost 5 bases, and 21 bases had no gene match. CDR3 protein: CASSPVPTSPAGGPHEQFF. The DNA for the CDR3 is TGTGCCAGTAGTCCCGTTCCAACTAGCCCAGCGGGAGGGCCTCATGAGCAGTTCTTC.

The chain recombines TRBV28 with TRBJ1-5; possibly TRBD1 for D (5 bases). Germline CDR1 MDHEN, CDR2 SYDVKM. V lost 2 bases and J lost 1, with 9 bases in between. The length of the CDR3 is 15 residues. The CDR3 loop is CASSLIQGSNQPQHF. The CDR3 DNA is TGTGCCAGCAGTTTAATCCAGGGAAGCAATCAGCCCCAGCATTTT.

V and J are TRBV27 and TRBJ2-1; possible D gene TRBD1, 5 bases. The V gene's germline CDR1 is MNHEY and CDR2 SMNVEV (reference sequence). There are 14 residues in the CDR3. The V and J ends lost 0 bases and 8 bases respectively, with 11 bases between them. CDR3 sequence reads: CASSLSDSFHEQFF. As DNA, the CDR3 is TGTGCCAGCAGTTTATCTGACAGTTTCCATGAGCAGTTCTTC.

The chain employs TRBV7-8 and TRBJ2-7, with 7 bases that match TRBD1. The CDR3 has 13 amino acids. V shed 2 bases and J 5 bases; nucleotides not matched to a gene: 3. CDR1 and CDR2 (germline): SGHVS, FQNEAQ. CDR3 sequence: CASSLSRGNEQYF. The CDR3 DNA sequence: TGTGCCAGCAGCTTAAGCAGGGGGAACGAGCAGTACTTC.

This clone was seen a single time. The chain has TRBV7-9 and TRBJ2-7; no definite D call. The germline V and J ends were trimmed by 10 bases and 5 bases, with 18 bases remaining between them. Germline-derived CDR1 and CDR2 are SEHNR and FQNEAQ (reference sequence). The CDR3 is 13 residues long. CDR3: CATVPETSHEQYF. The CDR3 DNA follows: TGTGCCACCGTACCGGAAACGTCCCACGAGCAGTACTTC.

This rearrangement joins TRBV21-1 to TRBJ1-5. TRBV21-1 constitutes a pseudogene. CDR3 size: 13 residues. CDR3 region: CASRGEGEQPQHF. The CDR3 DNA sequence: TGTGCCAGCCGTGGTGAAGGGGAGCAGCCCCAGCATTTT.

The chain uses TRBV5-8 and TRBJ1-5; D may be TRBD1 (6 bases). The CDR3 consists of 15 residues. Trimming took 0 bases from V and 1 from J, leaving 8 bases between them. The V gene's germline CDR1 is SGHTS and CDR2 YDEGEE. The CDR3, as DNA: TGTGCCAGCAGCTTGGGAGGGGGAAGCAATCAGCCCCAGCATTTT. Translated: CASSLGGGSNQPQHF.

The V call is TRBV30, the J call TRBJ1-2; the match to TRBD1 covers 8 bases. V shed 1 base, J shed 4 bases, and the junction held 11 bases outside the gene matches. CDR3 length: 16 residues. CDR1 GTSNPN and CDR2 SVGIG come from the germline V gene (reference sequence). This CDR3 reads CAWSEDRAPYSYGYTF. CDR3 coding DNA: TGTGCCTGGAGTGAGGACAGGGCCCCCTATAGCTATGGCTACACCTTC.

The chain joins TRBV4-3 to TRBJ2-2, with a tentative D call TRBD1 (5 bases). The germline CDR1 and CDR2 sequences are LGHNA and YSLEER. The CDR3 length is 18 residues. V lost 3 bases to trimming and J lost 5 bases, with 22 bases between them. This CDR3 reads CASSHLNEYPAGTGELFF. In DNA, the CDR3 is TGCGCCAGCAGCCACCTCAATGAGTATCCCGCAGGGACCGGGGAGCTGTTTTTT.

This sequence joins TRBV7-6 and TRBJ2-7, with TRBD2 identical over 10 bases. The V and J ends lost 1 base and 6 bases, in that order; junction bases with no gene match: 6. CDR3 length: 15 amino acids. Germline CDR1 reads SGHVS; CDR2 reads FNYEAQ. CDR3 nucleotides: TGTGCCAGCAGCTTAGTGGCTAGCGGGAGTCTCGAGCAGTACTTC. Translated, it gives CASSLVASGSLEQYF.

The chain is built from TRBV9 and TRBJ1-2, with 12 bases lining up with TRBD1. CDR3 length equals 17 residues. The V gene end was trimmed by 5 bases and the J gene end by 1 base; junction bases not matched to a gene: 9. Germline lookup yields CDR1 SGDLS and CDR2 YYNGEE. The CDR3 DNA is TGTGCCAGCAGGGACCAGGGACAGGGGGCTAATAACTATGGCTACACCTTC. It translates to CASRDQGQGANNYGYTF. The entire variable domain, with the rest obtained from reference TRBV9 and TRBJ1-2, is as follows: DSGVTQTPKHLITATGQRVTLRCSPRSGDLSVYWYQQSLDQGLQFLIQYYNGEERAKGNILERFSAQQFPDLHSELNLSSLELGDSALYFCASRDQGQGANNYGYTFGSGTRLTVV.

Only one count was recorded for this clone. The chain links TRBV12-2 to TRBJ1-2. TRBV12-2 is recorded as a pseudogene. CDR3 length equals 15 residues. The CDR3 DNA reads as TGTGCAAGTCGCTTAGCGAGGGAGAGGAACTATGGCTACACCTTC. Translating it yields CASRLARERNYGYTF.

In this sample, this clone turned up once. The genes are TRBV11-2 and TRBJ1-5; D call uncertain. CDR3 length: 12 residues. The germline V gene encodes CDR1 SGHAT and CDR2 FQNNGV. Trimming shortened V by 1 base and J by 7 bases, and 5 bases separated the two germline ends. CDR3 bases: TGTGCCAGCAGCTTAGGGACCCAGCCCCAGCATTTT. Protein: CASSLGTQPQHF.

This chain links TRBV13 with TRBJ2-3; D uncertain. V lost 2 bases, J lost 5 bases, and 11 bases lay in between. This CDR3 contains 14 residues. CDR1 PRHDT and CDR2 FYEKMQ come from the germline V gene (reference sequence). CDR3 nucleotide sequence: TGTGCCAGCAGCTTACAAACGCGTGGAGATACGCAGTATTTT. Translated, it gives CASSLQTRGDTQYF.

This clone was found many times. The rearrangement joins TRBV9 to TRBJ2-7; TRBD2 agrees at 12 bases. V lost 4 bases, J lost 6 bases, and 11 bases stayed unmatched. This CDR3 spans 16 amino acids. In germline, CDR1 is SGDLS, CDR2 YYNGEE. Here the CDR3 DNA reads TGTGCCAGCAGCCCTAGCGCGCCTAGCGGGAGGGGCGAGCAGTACTTC. This sequence encodes CASSPSAPSGRGEQYF. Full variable domain (remainder filled in from reference TRBV9 and TRBJ2-7): DSGVTQTPKHLITATGQRVTLRCSPRSGDLSVYWYQQSLDQGLQFLIQYYNGEERAKGNILERFSAQQFPDLHSELNLSSLELGDSALYFCASSPSAPSGRGEQYFGPGTRLTVT.

This clone qualifies as medium-sized. The CDR3 sequence: CASSTYYEQYF. As DNA, the CDR3 is TGTGCCAGCAGCACGTACTACGAGCAGTACTTC. This chain uses TRBV7-2 with TRBJ2-7; unclear D gene. This CDR3 is 11 amino acids long. The V end was cut by 5 bases, the J end by 3 bases, with 5 bases between. Germline CDR1 and CDR2: SGHTA and FQGNSA.

The V and J genes are TRBV5-1 and TRBJ2-1, with 12 nucleotides matching TRBD2. The ends lost 1 base at V and 3 bases at J; junction bases unmatched: 5. The CDR3 is 17 amino acids. CDR1 and CDR2 from the germline V gene are SGHRS and YFSETQ. The CDR3 region has the DNA TGCGCCAGCAGCTTGCGGACTAGCGGGGAGGTCTACAATGAGCAGTTCTTC. The encoded protein is CASSLRTSGEVYNEQFF.

This clone was detected once. The chain employs TRBV6-5 and TRBJ1-5; weak D call: TRBD1 (5 bases). The V end was cut by 6 bases, the J end by 8 bases, with 17 bases between. This CDR3 contains 14 residues. Germline assignment: CDR1 MNHEY and CDR2 SVGAGI. This CDR3 is CASRAQGGLEPQHF. CDR3 nucleotides: TGTGCCAGCAGAGCCCAGGGCGGCTTGGAGCCCCAGCATTTT.

The genes are TRBV11-2 and TRBJ2-3; unclear D gene. CDR1 is SGHAT, CDR2 FQNNGV, per germline. This CDR3 spans 12 amino acids. Trimming left V 5 bases short and J 2 bases short, with 5 bases between. This CDR3 is CASSHNTDTQYF. DNA of the CDR3: TGTGCCAGCAGCCACAACACAGATACGCAGTATTTT.

The chain links TRBV28 to TRBJ2-5, with 13 bases fitting TRBD2. The length of the CDR3 is 19 residues. The germline CDR1 and CDR2 sequences are MDHEN and SYDVKM. The J segment lost 1 base and the V segment lost 5 bases, leaving 13 bases of the junction unmatched. CDR3 in DNA: TGTGCCAGCAGTCCAGGGCGAACTAGCGGGAGGGAATTCCAAGAGACCCAGTACTTC. Translation gives CASSPGRTSGREFQETQYF.

The chain couples TRBV15 to TRBJ2-3; TRBD1 might be the D (5 bases). CDR3 size: 15 residues. Germline values: CDR1 LNHNV, CDR2 YYDKDF (reference sequence). Deletions cut 1 base from V and 0 bases from J, with 8 bases between. The CDR3 bases are TGTGCCACCAGCAGAGGAGACAGTAGCACAGATACGCAGTATTTT. Encoded protein: CATSRGDSSTDTQYF.